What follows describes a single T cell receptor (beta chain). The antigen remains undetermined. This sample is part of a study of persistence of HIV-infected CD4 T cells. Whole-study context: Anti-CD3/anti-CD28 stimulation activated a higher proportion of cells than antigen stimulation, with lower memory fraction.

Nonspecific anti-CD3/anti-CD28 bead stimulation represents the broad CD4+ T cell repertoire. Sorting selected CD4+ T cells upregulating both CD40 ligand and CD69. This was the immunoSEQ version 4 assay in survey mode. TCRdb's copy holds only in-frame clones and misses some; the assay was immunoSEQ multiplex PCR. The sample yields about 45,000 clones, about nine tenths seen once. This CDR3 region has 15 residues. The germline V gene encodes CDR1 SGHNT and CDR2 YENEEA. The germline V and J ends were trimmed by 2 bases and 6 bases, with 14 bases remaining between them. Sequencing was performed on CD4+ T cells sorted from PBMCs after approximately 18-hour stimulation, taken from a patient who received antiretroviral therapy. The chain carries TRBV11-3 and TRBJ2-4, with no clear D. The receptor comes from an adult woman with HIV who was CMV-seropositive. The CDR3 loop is CASSLPGRFGNIQYF. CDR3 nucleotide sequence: TGTGCCAGCAGCTTACCGGGTCGGTTCGGAAACATTCAGTACTTC. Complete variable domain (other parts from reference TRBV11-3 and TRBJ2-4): EAGVVQSPRYKIIEKKQPVAFWCNPISGHNTLYWYLQNLGQGPELLIRYENEEAVDDSQLPKDRFSAERLKGVDSTLKIQPAELGDSAVYLCASSLPGRFGNIQYFGAGTRLSVL.